A selection of T cell receptor beta chains follows, all from one sample in a study of shared clonotypes between healthy human individuals. Assay: immunoSEQ multiplex PCR; the TCRdb copy retains only in-frame clones and omits some. The data contain about 1.1 million clones, approximately 78% of them singletons. What was sequenced was memory CD4+ T cells from PBMCs. These receptor sequences come from a man between 18 and 35 years old in good health. Some clones in this sample may be carry-over from other donors' samples. Both conserved end residues are trimmed from each CDR3. Fields, in order: J gene, V gene, CDR3 protein.

j_call: TRBJ2-3
v_call: TRBV30
cdr3_aa: ASATDTQY

j_call: TRBJ2-1
v_call: TRBV29-1
cdr3_aa: SVDRLYSGGWEEQF

j_call: TRBJ2-2
v_call: TRBV27
cdr3_aa: ASSLTPGLVVPGELF

j_call: TRBJ2-7
v_call: TRBV19
cdr3_aa: ASSAWDRAPYEQY

j_call: TRBJ2-1
v_call: TRBV28
cdr3_aa: ASSIRRTVNEQF

j_call: TRBJ2-5
v_call: TRBV18
cdr3_aa: ASSPLLAGQETQY

j_call: TRBJ2-7
v_call: TRBV29-1
cdr3_aa: SVWDTSYEQY

j_call: TRBJ2-5
v_call: TRBV29-1
cdr3_aa: SVDPGGETQY

j_call: TRBJ1-2
v_call: TRBV6-1
cdr3_aa: ASSSGPGYT

j_call: TRBJ2-3
v_call: TRBV4-1
cdr3_aa: ASSQPWVDTQY

j_call: TRBJ1-4
v_call: TRBV7-9
cdr3_aa: ASSLVGQGQVNEKLF

j_call: TRBJ1-1
v_call: TRBV2
cdr3_aa: ASTPLQPNTEAF

j_call: TRBJ2-7
v_call: TRBV2
cdr3_aa: ASSEQGVSYEQY

j_call: TRBJ1-5
v_call: TRBV7-2
cdr3_aa: ASSLSLNREGQPQH

j_call: TRBJ1-4
v_call: TRBV4-1
cdr3_aa: ASSQEGATNEKLF

j_call: TRBJ1-1
v_call: TRBV7-7
cdr3_aa: ASSPLTGGYTEAF

j_call: TRBJ2-7
v_call: TRBV6-1
cdr3_aa: ASRGLAGSSYEQY

j_call: TRBJ2-7
v_call: TRBV28
cdr3_aa: ASSFVTGGYEQY

j_call: TRBJ1-4
v_call: TRBV7-3
cdr3_aa: ASSLRRVAGRETNEKLF

j_call: TRBJ1-1
v_call: TRBV5-4
cdr3_aa: ASSLGWQGADEAF

j_call: TRBJ2-1
v_call: TRBV30
cdr3_aa: AWSVLWTSGSNEQF

j_call: TRBJ2-3
v_call: TRBV5-4
cdr3_aa: ASSQDPISTDTQY

j_call: TRBJ2-7
v_call: TRBV30
cdr3_aa: AWSLRRVAGYEQY

j_call: TRBJ1-1
v_call: TRBV2
cdr3_aa: ASSEGGRREAF

j_call: TRBJ2-3
v_call: TRBV10-3
cdr3_aa: AHPPWLAGGPNTDTQY

j_call: TRBJ1-1
v_call: TRBV10-3
cdr3_aa: AISTGQGATEAF

j_call: TRBJ2-7
v_call: TRBV4-2
cdr3_aa: ASSPGLAGGPYEQY

j_call: TRBJ2-7
v_call: TRBV11-2
cdr3_aa: ASSLEGYEQY

j_call: TRBJ1-5
v_call: TRBV6-1
cdr3_aa: ASSDWPENQPQH

j_call: TRBJ1-5
v_call: TRBV4-1
cdr3_aa: ASSQDHLPQH

j_call: TRBJ1-1
v_call: TRBV9
cdr3_aa: ASSVVGTGNTEAF

j_call: TRBJ2-1
v_call: TRBV19
cdr3_aa: ASKAGGGYNEQF

j_call: TRBJ1-5
v_call: TRBV7-8
cdr3_aa: ASSPTNQPQH

j_call: TRBJ1-1
v_call: TRBV5-1
cdr3_aa: ASSLWQMNTEAF

j_call: TRBJ1-1
v_call: TRBV28
cdr3_aa: ASSLVDSNTEAF